Each of the 15 T cell receptor beta chains below was sequenced from the same sample in a study of naive and memory T cell subsets. TCR cDNA received a 3' ligated oligonucleotide that carried a UMI. The SP2 primer and nested alpha and beta constant region primers amplified ligated cDNA in four rounds. TCRdb re-derived calls from the 5' RACE reads in MiXCR, one entry per CDR3 protein. Of roughly 48,000 distinct CDR3 sequences in the sample, approximately 4.8% were seen once. These TCRs come from a female donor in good health.

The chain has TRBV19 and TRBJ1-5; D is uncertain. There are 12 residues in the CDR3. Trimming stripped 7 bases from V and 0 bases from J, with 4 bases between. The germline V gene has CDR1 LNHDA and CDR2 SQIVND (reference sequence). The CDR3 region is CASTDSNQPQHF. Here the CDR3 DNA reads TGTGCCAGTACCGATAGCAATCAGCCCCAGCATTTT.

This clonotype was recorded a few times. The chain couples TRBV27 to TRBJ2-1; 7 bases are a match to TRBD2. The CDR3 is 14 amino acids. V gave up 5 bases and J gave up 4 bases; unmatched junction bases: 5. CDR1 MNHEY and CDR2 SMNVEV come from the germline V gene (reference sequence). The CDR3 DNA reads as TGTGCCAGCAGTAGCGGGACTCTTTACAATGAGCAGTTCTTC. Protein product: CASSSGTLYNEQFF.

This clonotype was counted ten times or more. The CDR3 bases are TGCGCCAGCAGCCAAGGGCCGGGGGCGAACAACTATGGCTACACCTTC. Translated: CASSQGPGANNYGYTF. The genes are TRBV4-3 and TRBJ1-2, with D perhaps TRBD1 (6 bases). CDR1 and CDR2 from the germline V gene are LGHNA and YSLEER. V was pared by 1 base and J by 2 bases, with 14 bases between. The CDR3 totals 16 residues.

This clonotype has a count of ten or more. One junction end disagrees with the germline gene, perhaps due to a read error. The chain is built from TRBV10-3 and TRBJ2-5; D remains ambiguous. This CDR3 is 11 amino acids long. Germline V gene lookup returns CDR1 ENHRY and CDR2 SYGVKD. CDR3 protein: CATAIQETQYF. DNA of the CDR3: TGCGCCACGGCAATTCAAGAGACCCAGTACTTC.

This clonotype was counted ten times or more. CDR3: CSVYSQLNNEQFF. For the CDR3, the DNA is TGCAGCGTATACTCCCAACTAAACAATGAGCAGTTCTTC. The rearrangement joins TRBV29-1 to TRBJ2-1; D is ambiguous. The CDR3 length is 13 residues. Germline V lookup: CDR1 SQVTM, CDR2 ANQGSEA. Trimming cost V 6 bases and J 5 bases, with 14 bases left between them.

A few counts support this clonotype. The CDR3 sequence: CASSLSNTNYGYTF. The CDR3 DNA is TGTGCCAGCAGTCTCAGTAATACTAACTATGGCTACACCTTC. V is TRBV2 and J is TRBJ1-2, with no clear D. Germline values: CDR1 SNHLY, CDR2 FYNNEI. The CDR3 length is 14 residues. Deletions cut 5 bases from V and 0 bases from J, with 10 bases between.

The rearrangement joins TRBV7-6 to TRBJ1-3; D is undetermined. The CDR3 is 13 residues long. Germline values: CDR1 SGHVS, CDR2 FNYEAQ. The V end lost 0 bases, the J end lost 8 bases, and 8 bases lay between the germline ends. In DNA, the CDR3 is TGTGCCAGCAGCTTAGCCAGGACGGACACCATATATTTT. Its protein product is CASSLARTDTIYF.

The chain uses TRBV9 and TRBJ1-5; weak D call: TRBD1 (6 bases). The CDR3 is made up of 15 amino acids. CDR1 is SGDLS and CDR2 is YYNGEE in the germline V gene. V was clipped by 4 bases and J by 5 bases, with 16 bases between them. The CDR3 here is CASSMSGQDDQPQHF. The CDR3 DNA reads TGTGCCAGCAGCATGTCGGGACAAGATGATCAGCCCCAGCATTTT.

This clonotype was seen at least ten times. This chain joins TRBV2 and TRBJ2-1, with TRBD1 as a possible D gene (6 bases). CDR1 is SNHLY and CDR2 is FYNNEI in the germline V gene. V was cut by 8 bases and J by 10 bases, with 21 bases left in between. This CDR3 is 14 amino acids long. DNA of the CDR3: TGTGCCAGCGGACGGGGACAAGGGGTTCTGGAGCAGTTCTTC. Its translation is CASGRGQGVLEQFF.

This clonotype has a count of ten or more. The chain combines TRBV2 with TRBJ1-4; D is undetermined. The CDR3 spans 12 residues. Between the trimmed V and J ends, which lost 8 bases and 8 bases, there was a span of 12 bases. The V gene's germline CDR1 is SNHLY and CDR2 FYNNEI. In DNA form, the CDR3 reads TGTGCCAGCGGACGATCGGGGGAAAAACTGTTTTTT. Amino acid sequence: CASGRSGEKLFF.

On this clonotype: This could be a read error, since a much larger clone is one nucleotide away. The chain is built from TRBV6-5 and TRBJ2-1; the D gene is possibly TRBD1 (5 bases). CDR1 is MNHEY and CDR2 is SVGAGI in the germline V gene. Deletions cut 5 bases from V and 5 bases from J, with 13 bases between. The CDR3 spans 14 residues. The CDR3 loop is CASSRQQLHNEQFF. CDR3 coding DNA: TGTGCCAGCAGTAGACAGCAACTCCACAATGAGCAGTTCTTC.

This clonotype was counted at least ten times. The gene calls are TRBV25-1 and TRBJ2-1; 7 bases are shared with TRBD2. V trimming: 2 bases; J trimming: 3 bases; junction bases outside the gene matches: 7. This CDR3 is built from 16 residues. CDR1 is MGHDK and CDR2 is SYGVNS in the germline V gene. The DNA for the CDR3 is TGTGCCAGCAGTGAAGCTAGCGGAGGGTTCTACAATGAGCAGTTCTTC. It translates to CASSEASGGFYNEQFF.

This clonotype has a count of ten or more. The rearrangement joins TRBV28 to TRBJ2-1; D is possibly TRBD2 (6 bases). The CDR3 is 13 residues long. From germline, CDR1 is MDHEN and CDR2 SYDVKM. Trimming took off 4 bases at V and 9 bases at J, with 13 bases between the two ends. CDR3 DNA sequence: TGTGCCAGCAGTTCCCCGCCGGGGGTTGAGCAGTTCTTC. Encoded protein: CASSSPPGVEQFF. Based on the CDR3 plus reference TRBV28 and TRBJ2-1, the full variable domain is DVKVTQSSRYLVKRTGEKVFLECVQDMDHENMFWYRQDPGLGLRLIYFSYDVKMKEKGDIPEGYSVSREKKERFSLILESASTNQTSMYLCASSSPPGVEQFFGPGTRLTVL.

The sample holds a few counts of this clonotype. The J gene is TRBJ2-2, the V gene TRBV28; D is possibly TRBD1 or TRBD2 (5 bases each). The CDR3 contains 15 residues. Per the germline V gene, CDR1 is MDHEN and CDR2 is SYDVKM. With 5 bases removed from V and 2 bases from J, the gap between germline ends came to 12 bases. The CDR3 DNA reads TGTGCCAGCAGTATACTCCGGGACAACACCGGGGAGCTGTTTTTT. This codes for CASSILRDNTGELFF.

V gene TRBV4-1 combines with J gene TRBJ2-1; TRBD2 agrees at 13 bases. Germline V gene sequence: CDR1 MGHRA, CDR2 YSYEKL. V trimming: 0 bases; J trimming: 6 bases; junction bases outside the gene matches: 2. The CDR3 has 16 amino acids. CDR3 DNA sequence: TGCGCCAGCAGCCAAGACTGGACTAGCGGGAGCAATGAGCAGTTCTTC. Its translation is CASSQDWTSGSNEQFF.